This passage covers 11 T cell receptor beta chains from one sample sequenced in a study of Ad26.COV2.S vaccination and SARS-CoV-2 variants. The protocol was immunoSEQ multiplex PCR, while the TCRdb copy is restricted to in-frame clones and leaves out a portion. The sample yields hundreds of thousands of clones, 70% to 90% seen once. Treatment meaning: some 20 received Ad26.COV2.S at low or high dose, single or two shots; 5 received placebo; per-sample allocation not given. Specimens were obtained on day 63 following the first vaccine or placebo injection. Sequencing was performed on peripheral blood, taken in a trial of Ad26.COV2.S vaccine versus placebo. Receptors originate from a person between 18 and 59 years old who received the Ad26.COV2.S COVID-19 vaccine or a placebo.

The chain combines TRBV2 with TRBJ1-5; D gene uncertain. The CDR3 covers 12 residues. Trimming removed 10 bases from V and 6 bases from J, with 13 bases in between. Per germline, CDR1 SNHLY and CDR2 FYNNEI. CDR3 bases: TGTGCCATTAGGAGGGAGAGTCAGCCCCAGCATTTT. Translated, it gives CAIRRESQPQHF. Variable domain in full (rest from reference TRBV2 and TRBJ1-5): EPEVTQTPSHQVTQMGQEVILRCVPISNHLYFYWYRQILGQKVEFLVSFYNNEISEKSEIFDDQFSVERPDGSNFTLKIRSTKLEDSAMYFCAIRRESQPQHFGDGTRLSIL.

In DNA form, the CDR3 reads TGTGCCAGCACAATGGGGGGTTCTAAGGCCGAGCAGTACTTC. It encodes CASTMGGSKAEQYF. The chain links TRBV28 to TRBJ2-7; possible D gene TRBD2, 6 bases. V was trimmed by 7 bases and J by 6 bases, leaving 19 bases between them. There are 14 residues in the CDR3. Germline V gene data show CDR1 as MDHEN and CDR2 as SYDVKM.

The chain has TRBV18 and TRBJ2-7; 11 positions agree with TRBD1. The germline CDR1 and CDR2 sequences are KGHSH and LQKENI. With V trimmed by 2 bases and J by 2 bases, 8 bases remained unmatched. There are 17 residues in the CDR3. CDR3 residues: CASSPFAGQGDAYEQYF. For the CDR3, the DNA is TGTGCCAGCTCACCATTCGCGGGACAGGGGGATGCCTACGAGCAGTACTTC.

The CDR3 region has the DNA TGCGCCAGCATCATACTGATAGGGGGTAACGAGCAGTACTTC. Translating gives CASIILIGGNEQYF. The rearrangement links TRBV10-1 to TRBJ2-7; D is possibly TRBD1 (6 bases). CDR3 length: 14 amino acids. The germline V and J ends were trimmed by 7 bases and 5 bases, with 18 bases remaining between them. Per germline, CDR1 WNHNN and CDR2 SYGVQD (reference sequence).

This sequence joins TRBV12-5 and TRBJ1-1; 7 positions agree with TRBD1. The CDR3 consists of 19 residues. The junction had 19 bases not matched to a gene; V was cut back by 2 bases and J by 4 bases. Germline loops: CDR1 LGHNT, CDR2 FRNRAP. CDR3 in DNA: TGTGCTAGTGGTTTGACCCGTCCAGGGGGGTTTTCAGGGAGCACTGAAGCTTTCTTT. Its translation: CASGLTRPGGFSGSTEAFF.

J is TRBJ2-5 and V is TRBV5-1; 7 nucleotides line up with TRBD1. CDR1 is SGHRS and CDR2 is YFSETQ in the germline V gene. The CDR3 spans 16 residues. Unmatched junction bases numbered 9, after V lost 3 bases and J lost 1 base. The CDR3 loop is CASSSWPGQSQETQYF. Here the CDR3 DNA reads TGCGCCAGCAGCTCCTGGCCGGGACAGAGCCAAGAGACCCAGTACTTC.

V usage is TRBV5-1 and J usage is TRBJ2-3; TRBD2 matches 12 bases. The CDR3 has 16 residues. Per the germline V gene, CDR1 is SGHRS and CDR2 is YFSETQ. V was clipped by 3 bases and J by 4 bases; unmatched bases: 6. The CDR3 spells CASSSLTSGSADTQYF. The CDR3 nucleotides read TGCGCCAGCAGCTCTCTGACTAGCGGGAGTGCAGATACGCAGTATTTT.

J is TRBJ2-7 and V is TRBV9; 10 bases agree with TRBD1. Germline assignment: CDR1 SGDLS and CDR2 YYNGEE. This CDR3 is 14 amino acids long. V dropped 4 bases and J dropped 3; count of bases not matched to a gene: 4. This CDR3 is CASSPGQGNYEQYF. The CDR3 DNA sequence: TGTGCCAGCAGCCCGGGACAGGGGAACTACGAGCAGTACTTC.

The chain couples TRBV4-3 to TRBJ1-1; D is undetermined. Germline V lookup: CDR1 LGHNA, CDR2 YSLEER. The length of the CDR3 is 15 residues. V shed 4 bases and J shed 1 base, with 13 bases lying between them. The CDR3 region has the DNA TGCGCCAGCAGCCCCGACCGGGAGGGGAACACTGAAGCTTTCTTT. It codes for CASSPDREGNTEAFF.

This clone was observed once. The chain joins TRBV18 to TRBJ2-2; D remains unclear. The V and J ends lost 6 bases and 1 base respectively, with 21 bases between them. CDR1 KGHSH and CDR2 LQKENI come from the germline V gene. The CDR3 has 18 residues. DNA for the CDR3: TGTGCCAGCTCTTCCATGGCCATAGAGAACAAGAACACCGGGGAGCTGTTTTTT. It is translated as CASSSMAIENKNTGELFF.

This chain links TRBV9 with TRBJ2-2; 8 positions match TRBD2. J gave up 6 bases and V 3 bases, and 7 bases lay outside the gene matches. The CDR3 is 15 amino acids. CDR1 and CDR2 from the germline V gene are SGDLS and YYNGEE. The CDR3 region is CASSESGTSAGELFF. Written as DNA, the CDR3 is TGTGCCAGCAGCGAATCCGGGACTAGTGCCGGGGAGCTGTTTTTT. Drawing the rest from reference TRBV9 and TRBJ2-2, the complete variable domain is DSGVTQTPKHLITATGQRVTLRCSPRSGDLSVYWYQQSLDQGLQFLIQYYNGEERAKGNILERFSAQQFPDLHSELNLSSLELGDSALYFCASSESGTSAGELFFGEGSRLTVL.